Listed below are T cell receptor beta chains from one sample, sequenced in a study of cytomegalovirus exposure and HLA in healthy donors. TCRdb keeps only in-frame clones here, not all; method: immunoSEQ multiplex PCR. The table has about 140,000 clones, roughly four fifths seen once. The sequenced sample was PBMCs. These receptors all stem from a woman under 40 in good health and CMV-seronegative. Both conserved end residues are part of each CDR3. The order of the fields is CDR3 DNA, CDR3 protein, clone size, D gene, V gene, J gene. A D gene is named only where the DNA matches it firmly. Size values are once, few and many counts, or a class for expanded clones, and some rows have none.

DNA: TGTGCCAGCTCCCGCCGGGGGTTCAGAAACATTCAGTACTTC
CDR3: CASSRRGFRNIQYF
size: few
D: NA
V: TRBV27
J: TRBJ2-4

DNA: TGTGCCAGCAGCGTAGGGGAAGGGGTTAACTATGGCTACACCTTC
CDR3: CASSVGEGVNYGYTF
size: NA
D: NA
V: TRBV9
J: TRBJ1-2

DNA: TGTGCCAGTAGTCGCGAACCACGGACAGTAGGGTTTAGTCAGCCCCAGCATTTT
CDR3: CASSREPRTVGFSQPQHF
size: NA
D: NA
V: TRBV19
J: TRBJ1-5

DNA: TGTGCCAGCAGCTTACTTCCGACAGTAGATGGCTACACCTTC
CDR3: CASSLLPTVDGYTF
size: NA
D: NA
V: TRBV7-2
J: TRBJ1-2

DNA: TGCGCCAGCAGCTTGGGGGGCCTAGCGGGAAACTACGAGCAGTACTTC
CDR3: CASSLGGLAGNYEQYF
size: NA
D: TRBD2
V: TRBV5-1
J: TRBJ2-7

DNA: TGCGCCAGCAGCTCCCAGGGGGGCACAGATACGCAGTATTTT
CDR3: CASSSQGGTDTQYF
size: few
D: TRBD1
V: TRBV5-1
J: TRBJ2-3

DNA: TGCGCCAGCAGCCAAGATCTTTCCCGCGGTAGCAGAGAGTCCCAGCATTTT
CDR3: CASSQDLSRGSRESQHF
size: NA
D: NA
V: TRBV4-3
J: TRBJ1-5

DNA: TGTGCCAGCAGCACAAACAGGTTCGGCCAGCAGTACTTC
CDR3: CASSTNRFGQQYF
size: NA
D: NA
V: TRBV7-2
J: TRBJ2-7

DNA: TGTGCCAGTAGGGGGACAGGGGCTTGGACAGATACGCAGTATTTT
CDR3: CASRGTGAWTDTQYF
size: few
D: TRBD1
V: TRBV19
J: TRBJ2-3

DNA: TGTGCCAGCAGCCCCGGGGGGGTCAGGGGGAAAAGAGCTGAAGCTTTCTTT
CDR3: CASSPGGVRGKRAEAFF
size: NA
D: TRBD1
V: TRBV7-8
J: TRBJ1-1

DNA: TGTGCCAGCTCACCCGGGACTAGCGATACGCAGTATTTT
CDR3: CASSPGTSDTQYF
size: once
D: TRBD2
V: TRBV18
J: TRBJ2-3

DNA: TGTGCCAGCAGCTTAAAACGCGCAGGGGAGCTAGCCGGCACAGATACGCAGTATTTT
CDR3: CASSLKRAGELAGTDTQYF
size: NA
D: NA
V: TRBV7-3
J: TRBJ2-3

DNA: TGTGCCTGGAGTGTAGGGGGAAAGTTCATTTTGGGGTTTCTTCGCGAGCAGTACTTC
CDR3: CAWSVGGKFILGFLREQYF
size: NA
D: NA
V: TRBV30
J: TRBJ2-7

DNA: TGTGCCACTACCCGGTCCTCTGGAAACACCATATATTTT
CDR3: CATTRSSGNTIYF
size: NA
D: NA
V: TRBV30
J: TRBJ1-3

DNA: TGTGCCAGCAGGGAGACAGGGGTGGGCTACACCTTC
CDR3: CASRETGVGYTF
size: NA
D: TRBD1
V: TRBV2
J: TRBJ1-2

DNA: TGTGCCAGCAGCTACCAGGGGAATCAGCCCCAGCATTTT
CDR3: CASSYQGNQPQHF
size: NA
D: NA
V: TRBV7-2
J: TRBJ1-5

DNA: TGTGCCAGCAGCACAGGGACAGGGGAGGCCGGGGAGCTGTTTTTT
CDR3: CASSTGTGEAGELFF
size: NA
D: TRBD1
V: TRBV5-6
J: TRBJ2-2

DNA: TGTGCCAGCAGCTTAGAGTGGGTGGGCAGGCCTACAACTAATGAAAAACTGTTTTTT
CDR3: CASSLEWVGRPTTNEKLFF
size: NA
D: NA
V: TRBV7-9
J: TRBJ1-4

DNA: TGTGCCATCAGTGCCCAGGTTGCAACTAATGAAAAACTGTTTTTT
CDR3: CAISAQVATNEKLFF
size: few
D: NA
V: TRBV10-3
J: TRBJ1-4

DNA: TGTGCCAGCAGTTCCGGGGGGACAGGATATCAGCCCCAGCATTTT
CDR3: CASSSGGTGYQPQHF
size: NA
D: TRBD1
V: TRBV6-5
J: TRBJ1-5

DNA: TGTGCCAGCAGCTTAGCGCGGCTGGCCTACGAGCAGTACTTC
CDR3: CASSLARLAYEQYF
size: NA
D: NA
V: TRBV7-2
J: TRBJ2-7

DNA: TGCGCCAGCAGCTGGACAGGGGATGCCTATGGCTACACCTTC
CDR3: CASSWTGDAYGYTF
size: NA
D: TRBD1
V: TRBV5-1
J: TRBJ1-2

DNA: TGTGCCAGCAGTGAATTTACAGGTGGTGGCTACACCTTC
CDR3: CASSEFTGGGYTF
size: NA
D: NA
V: TRBV6-1
J: TRBJ1-2

DNA: TGCGCCAGCAGCACATTCGGGACAGGATTCCAAGAGACCCAGTACTTC
CDR3: CASSTFGTGFQETQYF
size: NA
D: TRBD1
V: TRBV5-1
J: TRBJ2-5

DNA: TGTGCCAGCAGTTATGAGGGCCCCTGGCGCGAGCAGTACTTC
CDR3: CASSYEGPWREQYF
size: NA
D: NA
V: TRBV28
J: TRBJ2-7

DNA: TGTGCCAGCAGTTTAGCGGCGGGGGGGACCTACAATGAGCAGTTCTTC
CDR3: CASSLAAGGTYNEQFF
size: NA
D: TRBD2
V: TRBV28
J: TRBJ2-1

DNA: TGTGCCAGCAACACGCCAGGGTTTGGGGCCAACGTCCTGACTTTC
CDR3: CASNTPGFGANVLTF
size: NA
D: NA
V: TRBV28
J: TRBJ2-6

DNA: TGCGCCAGCAGCTTGATGGGACAGGGATCAGCCGAGCAGTACTTC
CDR3: CASSLMGQGSAEQYF
size: NA
D: TRBD1
V: TRBV5-1
J: TRBJ2-7

DNA: TGTGCCAGCACCCCAGCGGGGGTATACAATGAGCAGTTCTTC
CDR3: CASTPAGVYNEQFF
size: NA
D: TRBD2
V: TRBV11-2
J: TRBJ2-1

DNA: TGCAGCGTTGTTACAGGACAAGAGACCCAGTACTTC
CDR3: CSVVTGQETQYF
size: NA
D: NA
V: TRBV29-1
J: TRBJ2-5

DNA: TGTGCCAGCAGCTTAACAGGGTACAATGAGCAGTTCTTC
CDR3: CASSLTGYNEQFF
size: NA
D: NA
V: TRBV7-8
J: TRBJ2-1

DNA: TGCGCCAGCAGCCCACGGGTTTCAACTAATGAAAAACTGTTTTTT
CDR3: CASSPRVSTNEKLFF
size: NA
D: NA
V: TRBV4-3
J: TRBJ1-4

DNA: TGTGCCAGCAGCCCCCTAGGGGCTAGCACAGATACGCAGTATTTT
CDR3: CASSPLGASTDTQYF
size: NA
D: NA
V: TRBV6-6
J: TRBJ2-3

DNA: TGTGCCAGCAGGTCGGGGTCCCTTCGGGAGACCCAGTACTTC
CDR3: CASRSGSLRETQYF
size: NA
D: NA
V: TRBV5-5
J: TRBJ2-5

DNA: TGCGCCAGCAGCTTGATGCAGGGTCGCGATTCACCCCTCCACTTT
CDR3: CASSLMQGRDSPLHF
size: few
D: NA
V: TRBV5-1
J: TRBJ1-6

DNA: TGTGCCAGCAGCCAAGGGACAGGGGTCAATCAGCCCCAGCATTTT
CDR3: CASSQGTGVNQPQHF
size: NA
D: TRBD1
V: TRBV4-2
J: TRBJ1-5

DNA: TGTGCCAGCAGGAGGGGGGGAAACTACGAGCAGTACTTC
CDR3: CASRRGGNYEQYF
size: NA
D: NA
V: TRBV6-5
J: TRBJ2-7

DNA: TGCAGCGTTGTAGGGGGAGCTGGGGTCGATGAGCAGTTCTTC
CDR3: CSVVGGAGVDEQFF
size: NA
D: NA
V: TRBV29-1
J: TRBJ2-1

DNA: TGTGCCAGCAGTGAAGGGGGGCGACCTGGAAACACCATATATTTT
CDR3: CASSEGGRPGNTIYF
size: NA
D: NA
V: TRBV2
J: TRBJ1-3

DNA: TGTGCCATCAGTGAGGGCAAAAACTATGGCTACACCTTC
CDR3: CAISEGKNYGYTF
size: NA
D: NA
V: TRBV10-3
J: TRBJ1-2

DNA: TGTGCCAGCAGTCCTCATGGTGGGGGCCTTGAAGCTTTCTTT
CDR3: CASSPHGGGLEAFF
size: NA
D: NA
V: TRBV28
J: TRBJ1-1

DNA: TGTGCCACCAGCAGAGATTTCGGGGGGGGCACTGAGCAGTTCTTC
CDR3: CATSRDFGGGTEQFF
size: NA
D: TRBD2
V: TRBV15
J: TRBJ2-1

DNA: TGCGCCAGCAGTGACAGGTCAGGGGGTTCAGATACGCAGTATTTT
CDR3: CASSDRSGGSDTQYF
size: NA
D: TRBD1
V: TRBV10-1
J: TRBJ2-3

DNA: TGTGCCAGCAGCTTGGAGACCGGGGAGCTGTTTTTT
CDR3: CASSLETGELFF
size: NA
D: NA
V: TRBV13
J: TRBJ2-2

DNA: TGTGCCAGCAGCCCTCAACAGGGGGTTCTTATCTCTGGGGCCAACGTCCTGACTTTC
CDR3: CASSPQQGVLISGANVLTF
size: NA
D: TRBD1
V: TRBV7-9
J: TRBJ2-6

DNA: TGTGCCAGTGCGGACAGGGTGGAAACTGAAGCTTTCTTT
CDR3: CASADRVETEAFF
size: NA
D: TRBD1
V: TRBV19
J: TRBJ1-1

DNA: TGTGCCAGCAGCTCAGGAGTCTGGACATTGAACACTGAAGCTTTCTTT
CDR3: CASSSGVWTLNTEAFF
size: NA
D: NA
V: TRBV28
J: TRBJ1-1

DNA: TGTGCCAGCAGCTTGGCCGGGGGGGCAGATACGCAGTATTTT
CDR3: CASSLAGGADTQYF
size: NA
D: TRBD2
V: TRBV5-6
J: TRBJ2-3